This entry is about one TCR beta chain. This clone was found a few times. Its antigen target is currently unknown. Within one base of it there is no much larger clone, and no base qualities were kept. This entry is derived from a study of blood T cell repertoires in COVID-19 (dated by TCRdb to between 2020 and 2021). Background on the whole study: The collaborator samples originated in the United States, Italy and Spain and spanned the acute and convalescent phases of COVID-19. The repertoires were made available in a free public database intended to serve as a resource for research on the immune response to SARS-CoV-2. The dataset comprised deeply sampled blood TCRbeta repertoires from subjects exposed to, actively infected with, or recovered from COVID-19. Where HLA class I and class II types were available, the types were taken from metadata supplied by the sample provider, not from assay-based typing. Nearly every sample came with metadata listing a de-identified subject ID, COVID-19 status, age in years and sex. Samples came from the ongoing ImmuneRACE study (first 160 participants) plus 1,254 subjects from 6 global collaborators. The prospective study material was composed of cDNA or gDNA derived from T cells, B-cell-depleted T cells, or PBMCs. Results and caveats for the whole study, not just this receptor: The amount of clinical and demographic metadata varied by source and participant and was provided uncurated.

V ends up 0 bases short and J 7 bases short, with an unmatched junction base count of 8. Its CDR3 holds 17 amino acids, cysteine through phenylalanine. Here the CDR3 DNA is all that survives: 51 bases in frame from base 1. CDR1 and CDR2 are drawn from the germline V gene: LGHNA, YSLEER. TCRbeta CDR3 regions were amplified from genomic DNA by means of the immunoSEQ Assay, a bias-controlled multiplex PCR. The authors' pipeline ran thus. Within the assay, amplification of reference gene primers was used to estimate how many nucleated cells each sample contained. Sequence reads were collapsed and filtered to measure the absolute abundance of every unique TCRbeta CDR3 rearrangement. For each sample, productive Simpson clonality was calculated as the square root of Simpson's diversity index across productive rearrangements. Entries here come from immuneACCESS through TCRdb and include only in-frame sequences with V and J called. Some clones fail to appear in such tables; in the studies checked, an unresolved V gene covers under half of the shortfall, and the cause of the remainder is unknown. That table furnishes V, J and clone size, whereas the DNA furnished D and trimming. Present in this sample are 200,000 to 250,000 clones, approximately 87% of which were seen just once. 6.2% of the sample is held by the ten biggest clonotypes.

Whole blood was collected in K2EDTA tubes by collaborating institutions according to the institutions' own protocols. Collaborator samples were shipped for TCRbeta analysis as frozen whole blood, isolated PBMCs, or DNA extracted from either sample type. Sequencing was done on a sample of peripheral blood. This receptor was taken from a man aged 55 to 70 with acute or convalescent COVID-19. The rearrangement combines TRBV4-3 with TRBJ1-5; TRBD1 fits 11 bases in the junction. The DNA sequence follows: TGCGCCAGCAGCCAAGATTTGGGACAGGGGGTGGGACAGCCCCAGCATTTT. This encodes CASSQDLGQGVGQPQHF.